This T cell receptor beta chain was captured by sequencing in a study of beta chain features in type 1 diabetes. Findings and caveats of the study: Shorter TCRB CDR3s, moderately but significantly so, were found in Type 1 diabetes patients in all four CD4+ subsets.

cDNA synthesis used the whole RNA isolate, giving expressed TCRB sequences. The method was immunoSEQ multiplex PCR; TCRdb's version includes in-frame clones alone and lacks a portion of them. The sample shows hundreds of thousands of clones, approximately 70% of them seen only once. About this clone: As yet, its antigen is unknown.

Losses at the gene ends were 0 bases for V and 2 bases for J; bases not matched to a gene: 5. This CDR3 has 15 residues. Germline V gene data show CDR1 as SGHDT and CDR2 as YYEEEE. The sequence was collected from a man aged 30-40 years in good health. The source material was naive CD4+ T cells from blood. This rearrangement joins TRBV5-6 to TRBJ2-7, with 7 bases aligning to TRBD1. The CDR3, as DNA: TGTGCCAGCAGCTTGGGGACAGGCTTCACCTACGAGCAGTACTTC. It is translated as CASSLGTGFTYEQYF.